This T cell receptor beta chain was profiled in a study of control samples from healthy donors and cancer patients. Profiled with immunoSEQ multiplex PCR; TCRdb holds only in-frame clones, not every one. The sample consists of around 84,000 clones, around 83% of them appearing once. This CDR3 contains 16 residues. CDR1 and CDR2 from the germline V gene are SGDLS and YYNGEE. Trimming cost V 3 bases and J 4 bases, with 19 bases left between them. This clone has a handful of counts. V is TRBV9 and J is TRBJ1-2; a possible D gene is TRBD1 (5 bases). Sequencing input: PBMCs. The receptor's source is a man between 60 and 70 years old with head and neck cancer. CDR3 bases: TGTGCCAGCAGCGGGCACGGGACTCCCGGTAGCTATGGCTACACCTTC. This codes for CASSGHGTPGSYGYTF.